This passage covers 8 T cell receptor beta chains from one sample sequenced in a study of T cell responses to AZD1222 COVID-19 vaccine. TCRdb's table, derived via immunoSEQ multiplex PCR, lists solely in-frame clones and lacks some. Of 130,000 to 150,000 clones detected, about 89% appear once; the ten largest clones hold 4.5% to 6.5%. The material was peripheral blood, obtained on day 0 of AZD1222 vaccination. The receptors stem from an adult in good health.

V is TRBV6-2 or TRBV6-3 and J is TRBJ2-2; the match to TRBD2 covers 10 bases. The CDR3 is 17 residues long. Germline V gives CDR1 MNHEY, CDR2 SVGEGT. V shed 6 bases, J shed 1 base, and the junction held 8 bases outside the gene matches. Here the CDR3 DNA reads TGTGCCAGCAGCGGACTAGCGGCAACCCTGAACACCGGGGAGCTGTTTTTT. As protein: CASSGLAATLNTGELFF.

The gene calls are TRBV19 and TRBJ2-2; D gene ambiguous. Trimming stripped 0 bases from V and 7 bases from J, with 9 bases between. This CDR3 has 14 amino acids. Germline V gives CDR1 LNHDA, CDR2 SQIVND (reference sequence). The CDR3 loop reads CASSIDWTRGELFF. The CDR3 DNA is TGTGCCAGTAGTATAGATTGGACGCGCGGGGAGCTGTTTTTT.

This sequence joins TRBV10-3 and TRBJ2-7, with 8 bases identical to TRBD2. Per the germline V gene, CDR1 is ENHRY and CDR2 is SYGVKD. The CDR3 spans 13 residues. The junction had 7 bases not matched to a gene; V was cut back by 11 bases and J by 1 base. This CDR3 is CASAAGVSYEQYF. The CDR3 DNA reads as TGTGCCTCTGCAGCGGGAGTTTCCTACGAGCAGTACTTC.

This chain uses TRBV3-1 (or the pseudogene TRBV3-2) with TRBJ1-3; D is unresolved. V lost 4 bases and J lost 2, with 6 bases in between. CDR1 is LGHDT, CDR2 YNNKEL, per germline (reference sequence). This CDR3 is built from 13 residues. CDR3 DNA: TGTGCCAGCAGCCCCCTGGCTGGAAACACCATATATTTT. Its protein product is CASSPLAGNTIYF.

This rearrangement joins TRBV3-1 (or the pseudogene TRBV3-2) to TRBJ2-1; D may be TRBD2 (6 bases). The CDR3 extends over 15 amino acids. CDR1 and CDR2 from the germline V gene are LGHDT and YNNKEL (reference sequence). V was cut by 4 bases and J by 1 base, with 11 bases left in between. In DNA, the CDR3 is TGTGCCAGCAGCCGGACCCGGGGGTCCTACAATGAGCAGTTCTTC. This gives the protein CASSRTRGSYNEQFF.

The chain combines TRBV11-2 with TRBJ1-1; no clear D. Germline values: CDR1 SGHAT, CDR2 FQNNGV. This CDR3 contains 14 residues. V shed 2 bases and J shed 1 base, with 8 bases lying between them. CDR3 nucleotides: TGTGCCAGCAGCTTAATTCCAGGGAACACTGAAGCTTTCTTT. This codes for CASSLIPGNTEAFF.

The gene calls are TRBV7-9 and TRBJ2-7; D unresolved. Germline CDR1 and CDR2: SEHNR and FQNEAQ (reference sequence). The CDR3 contains 11 residues. Between the trimmed V and J ends, which lost 1 base and 5 bases, there was a span of 3 bases. The CDR3 DNA reads as TGTGCCAGCAGCTTAGTCCACGAGCAGTACTTC. Translation gives CASSLVHEQYF.

The CDR3 region has the DNA TGTGCCACCAGCAGAGTAGCAGGAGGGGGGTACAATGAGCAGTTCTTC. Translating gives CATSRVAGGGYNEQFF. The chain recombines TRBV15 with TRBJ2-1; TRBD1 or TRBD2 may be the D gene (6 bases each). V dropped 1 base and J dropped 4 bases, with 14 bases sitting between them. This CDR3 is 16 amino acids long. Germline-derived CDR1 and CDR2 are LNHNV and YYDKDF (reference sequence).